This T cell receptor (beta chain) was identified in a study of PD-L1 blockade in urothelial cancer. The CDR3 contains 14 residues. The germline V gene has CDR1 MNHNS and CDR2 SASEGT. With V trimmed by 4 bases and J by 5 bases, 5 bases remained unmatched. Profiled with immunoSEQ multiplex PCR; TCRdb holds only in-frame clones, not every one. Here the sample spans over 100,000 clones, approximately 90% being singletons. Sample time point: peripheral blood 6 weeks after treatment start. The receptor was derived from a man between 60 and 75 years old with urothelial cancer. The rearrangement links TRBV6-1 to TRBJ1-1; 9 bases are a match to TRBD1. The sequenced sample was PBMCs, obtained around atezolizumab (anti-PD-L1) treatment. The CDR3 loop reads CASSATGGETEAFF. The CDR3 DNA sequence: TGTGCCAGCAGTGCGACAGGGGGGGAGACTGAAGCTTTCTTT.